This T cell receptor (beta chain) derives from a study of regulatory T cells in long-lasting Graves disease. Overall study context: Duration of antithyroid drug therapy among newly diagnosed Graves' patients was under 3 months.

In building TCR beta libraries, iRepertoire HTBI primers were used together with Arm-PCR of CDR3 regions. A single record per CDR3 protein comes from TCRdb applying MiXCR to the multiplex PCR reads. The table includes 300,000 to 400,000 distinct CDR3 sequences, 16% detected once. Sample time point: newly diagnosed GD, antithyroid drugs for less than 3 months. Extracted RNA from PBMCs served as the source of the TCR library. These data were also filed under a second study, of T cells in Graves' hyperthyroidism and ophthalmopathy. This second report adds: The authors deemed Graves' hyperthyroidism stable absent ophthalmopathy progression within 18 months.

Sequencing was performed on peripheral blood mononuclear cells (PBMCs), taken at new diagnosis, from a patient treated with antithyroid drugs. The clonotype originates from a man aged 40-49 years with Graves disease.

This CDR3 is CSARDPAGGLIGTQYF. The CDR3 coding sequence is TGCAGTGCTAGAGATCCAGCGGGGGGTCTTATCGGGACCCAGTACTTC. The chain carries TRBV20-1 and TRBJ2-3, with 9 bases aligning to TRBD2. The J call is uncertain, as TRBJ2-5 better fits the DNA end. The length of the CDR3 is 16 residues. CDR1 is DFQATT and CDR2 is SNEGSKA in the germline V gene (reference sequence).